This paragraph covers one T cell receptor (beta chain) sequence. This same CDR3 is encoded by further DNA sequences in the sample. Reverse transcription of all isolated RNA meant that expressed TCRB transcripts were sequenced. Clones were read by immunoSEQ multiplex PCR, and TCRdb kept only the in-frame ones, dropping some. The data show roughly 370,000 clones, more than 11% seen once. Looked up from germline, CDR1 is SQVTM and CDR2 is ANQGSEA. The CDR3 is made up of 12 amino acids. The V gene lost 5 bases and the J gene lost 3 bases, with 10 bases spanning the gap. The data originate from a study of beta chain features in type 1 diabetes.

The V call is TRBV29-1, the J call TRBJ1-1, with a tentative D call TRBD1 (5 bases). Sequencing was performed on naive CD4+ T cells from blood. The clonotype was recovered from a man between 25 and 39 years old in good health. The CDR3 here is CSVRGGDTEAFF. CDR3 nucleotides: TGCAGCGTTCGGGGCGGAGACACTGAAGCTTTCTTT.